This TCR beta chain was sequenced in a study of blood T cell repertoires in COVID-19. All recovered Cohort 3 donors got two negative PCRs, got clearance, or saw symptom resolution. V shed 3 bases and J 4 bases; nucleotides not matched to a gene: 12. The CDR3 is made up of 16 amino acids. The germline CDR1 and CDR2 sequences are DFQATT and SNEGSKA (reference sequence). Only in-frame clones appear in the TCRdb table, and some are missing; sequencing was by immunoSEQ multiplex PCR. The table shows approximately 170,000 clones, with over 75% occurring only once. Specimen: PBMCs or T cells enriched from blood (not recorded which). This receptor was identified in a woman between 18 and 30 years old who had recovered from COVID-19. The chain is built from TRBV20-1 and TRBJ1-2; 9 bases line up with TRBD1. The CDR3 here is CSASQTGQGTFYGYTF. In nucleotides, the CDR3 is TGCAGTGCTAGTCAGACGGGACAGGGAACTTTCTATGGCTACACCTTC.